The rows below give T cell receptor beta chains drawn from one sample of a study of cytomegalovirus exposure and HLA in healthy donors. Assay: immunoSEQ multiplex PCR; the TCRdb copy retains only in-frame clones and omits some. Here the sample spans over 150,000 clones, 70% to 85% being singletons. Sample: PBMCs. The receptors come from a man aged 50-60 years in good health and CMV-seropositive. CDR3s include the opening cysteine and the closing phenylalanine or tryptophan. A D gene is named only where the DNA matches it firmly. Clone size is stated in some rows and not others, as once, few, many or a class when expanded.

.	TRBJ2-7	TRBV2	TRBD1	TGTGCCAGCAGCCAGGGACAGGTTTCCTACGAGCAGTACTTC	CASSQGQVSYEQYF
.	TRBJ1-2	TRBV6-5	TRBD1	TGTGCCAGCAGTTTGGACAGGGGTTTGGGTGGCTACACCTTC	CASSLDRGLGGYTF
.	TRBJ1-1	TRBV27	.	TGTGCCAGCAGTTTTCAGAGACAGAACACTGAAGCTTTCTTT	CASSFQRQNTEAFF
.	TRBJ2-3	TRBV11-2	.	TGTGCCAGCAGCCCGGTCATGGATACGCAGTATTTT	CASSPVMDTQYF
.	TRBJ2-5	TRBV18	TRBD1	TGTGCCAGCTCGACAGGGATAAAAGAGACCCAGTACTTC	CASSTGIKETQYF
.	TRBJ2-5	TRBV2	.	TGTGCCAGCAGTGATAGGGGAACAGAGACCCAGTACTTC	CASSDRGTETQYF
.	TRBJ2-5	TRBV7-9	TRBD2	TGTGCCAGCAGCCTCAAATCCCGACTAGCGGGGATCCAAGAGACCCAGTACTTC	CASSLKSRLAGIQETQYF
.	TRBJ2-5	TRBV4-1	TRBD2	TGCGCCAGCAGCCAATGGGGGGAGGGGATGGAGACCCAGTACTTC	CASSQWGEGMETQYF
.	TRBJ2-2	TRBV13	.	TGTGCCAGCAGCTTAGGGGGCCTAGCGAATGCCGGGGAGCTGTTTTTT	CASSLGGLANAGELFF
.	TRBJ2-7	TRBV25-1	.	TGTGCCAGCAGTGTCCCTCGGGCAGGGGATAACGAGCAGTACTTC	CASSVPRAGDNEQYF
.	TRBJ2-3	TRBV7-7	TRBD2	TGTGCCAGCAGCCCACTTACGGGGGGGATTGTAGATACGCAGTATTTT	CASSPLTGGIVDTQYF
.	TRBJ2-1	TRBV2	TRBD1	TGTGCCAGCACAGCTACAGGGGGTTACAATGAGCAGTTCTTC	CASTATGGYNEQFF
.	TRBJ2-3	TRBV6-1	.	.	CASILGLQGYAVF
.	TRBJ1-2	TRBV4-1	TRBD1	TGCGCCAGCTCAGGACAGGCCTTTCCTGGCTACACCTTC	CASSGQAFPGYTF
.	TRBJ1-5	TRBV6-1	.	TGTGCCACCTCAGAAGTAAGCAATCAGCCCCAGCATTTT	CATSEVSNQPQHF
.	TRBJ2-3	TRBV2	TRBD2	TGTGCCAAACGGGGGGGCGAAACAGATACGCAGTATTTT	CAKRGGETDTQYF
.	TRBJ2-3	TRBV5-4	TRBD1	TGTGCCAGCAGCCGTACGGGACAGGGCTCAGATACGCAGTATTTT	CASSRTGQGSDTQYF
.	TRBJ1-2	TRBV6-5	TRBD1	TGTGCCAGCCGACGGACAGGGGCCTTTAACTATGGCTACACCTTC	CASRRTGAFNYGYTF
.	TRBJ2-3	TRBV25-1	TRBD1	TGTGCCAGCAGTGAAGGGACAGGATATTTCACAGATACGCAGTATTTT	CASSEGTGYFTDTQYF
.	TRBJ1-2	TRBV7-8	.	TGTGCCAGCGGCCCCGGGGGAACAGACTATGGCTACACCTTC	CASGPGGTDYGYTF
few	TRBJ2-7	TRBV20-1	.	TGCAGTGCTTCTAGCGCCCACGAGCAGTACTTC	CSASSAHEQYF
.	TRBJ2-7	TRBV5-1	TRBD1	TGCGCCAGCAGCTTGGATGTGGGACAGGGGGCAAACGAGCAGTACTTC	CASSLDVGQGANEQYF
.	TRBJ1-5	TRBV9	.	TGTGCCAGCAGCGTAGCGGCCACGAGGGATCAGCCCCAGCATTTT	CASSVAATRDQPQHF
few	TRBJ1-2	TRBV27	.	TGTGCCAGCAGTCTCGAGGGTGGAGGGGTCAGATACTATGGCTACACCTTC	CASSLEGGGVRYYGYTF
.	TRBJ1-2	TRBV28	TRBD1	TGTGCCAGCGGTCAGCCGAGGACAGGGACACCGGGTAACACCTTC	CASGQPRTGTPGNTF
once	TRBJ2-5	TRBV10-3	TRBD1	TGTGCCATCACCTCGACAGGGTTTGGGGAGCAGTACTTC	CAITSTGFGEQYF
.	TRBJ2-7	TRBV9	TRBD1	TGTGCCAGCAGCGTGGGACAGGGTGCCTACGAGCAGTACTTC	CASSVGQGAYEQYF
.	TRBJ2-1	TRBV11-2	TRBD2	TGTGCCAGCAGCCCAAGATGGACTAGCGGGGGGAGGGATGAGCAGTTCTTC	CASSPRWTSGGRDEQFF
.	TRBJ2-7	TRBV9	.	TGTGCCAGCAGCCCAAGCGGAGACAGGATTTCCTACGAGCAGTACTTC	CASSPSGDRISYEQYF
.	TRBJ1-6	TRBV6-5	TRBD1	TGTGCCAGCCGACCCGGGACAGGGGATAATTCACCCCTCCACTTT	CASRPGTGDNSPLHF
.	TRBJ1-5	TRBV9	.	TGTGCCAGCAGCCCGCGAAATCGGACAAGGAGAGATAGCAATCAGCCCCAGCATTTT	CASSPRNRTRRDSNQPQHF
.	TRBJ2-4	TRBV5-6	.	TGTGCCAGCAGCTTGTCAGATGGGGCCCCGTTAAAAAACGTTCAGTACTTC	CASSLSDGAPLKNVQYF
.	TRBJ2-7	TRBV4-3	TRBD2	TGCGCCAGCAGCCGGGCGTTGATGGCTAGCGGGCTGGCCTACGAGCAGTACTTC	CASSRALMASGLAYEQYF
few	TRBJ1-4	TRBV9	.	TGTGCCAGCAGCGTAGAGGAGGGGACGATGGAAAAACTGTTTTTT	CASSVEEGTMEKLFF
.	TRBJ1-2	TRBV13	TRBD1	TGTGCCAGCAGCCCTCCGATGGCAGGGGGTAGATATGGCTACACCTTC	CASSPPMAGGRYGYTF
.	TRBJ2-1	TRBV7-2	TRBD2	TGTGCCAGCAGCCTCCTAGCGGGGGCCGGGAGCTCCTACAATGAGCAGTTCTTC	CASSLLAGAGSSYNEQFF
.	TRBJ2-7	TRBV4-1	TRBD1	TGCGCCAGCAGCCAGGGCCGGGACAGGGGGTCCTACGAGCAGTACTTC	CASSQGRDRGSYEQYF